The entry below describes one T cell receptor (beta chain). Its antigen is undetermined. After 5'RACE with constant-segment primers, TCR alpha and TCR beta cDNA libraries carrying sample barcodes and UMIs were obtained. TCRdb used MiXCR to reprocess the 5' RACE reads, holding one entry per CDR3 protein. The sample carries around 4,600 distinct CDR3 sequences, roughly a sixth recorded once. The V gene lost 3 bases and the J gene lost 7 bases, with 13 bases spanning the gap. Germline V gene data show CDR1 as SGDLS and CDR2 as YYNGEE. The CDR3 extends over 14 amino acids. This entry is derived from a study of T-cell memory formation after mild COVID-19. Study-level results: Cross-reactive memory apparently joined, as some responding clones appeared in pre-infection memory.

The rearrangement uses TRBV9 and TRBJ1-4; D perhaps matches TRBD1 (6 bases). This TCR came from an adult who had mild COVID-19 (a few samples of this study predate the infection). Cell type and time point are not known. The sequenced material came from PBMCs or a T cell subset sorted from them (not recorded which). In DNA, the CDR3 is TGTGCCAGCAGCGCCGGCAGGGGTGGTGAAAAACTGTTTTTT. This gives the protein CASSAGRGGEKLFF.